The source of this TCR beta chain is a study of molecular identifiers for immune sequencing clone quantification. For the study at large: Replicate RNA from around 20,000 or 100,000 naive CD8 T cells formed five aliquots; four were sequenced.

Each library that profiled naive CD8 cells came from roughly 20,000 to 1,000,000 sorted cells with 10%, 30% or 50% RNA. This clonotype showed up many times. The antigen remains undetermined. Per the germline V gene, CDR1 is PRHDT and CDR2 is FYEKMQ (reference sequence). Trimming took off 9 bases at V and 5 bases at J, with 13 bases between the two ends. The CDR3 runs 13 residues. Study results and limitations: Clones above 20 RNA copies contained over 99% of effector molecules but under 1% of naive ones.

TCRdb re-called the PCR reads with MiXCR, one entry per CDR3 protein. This table has some 650,000 distinct CDR3 sequences, 15% to 20% appearing once. The sequencing input was naive CD8+ T cells from blood, with Jurkat cell RNA spiked in. Subset denoted: FACS-sorted CD8+CD4-CCR7+CD45RA+ naive T cells. This TCR was recovered from a human donor in good health. Some libraries in this study had Jurkat cell RNA spiked in. The chain joins TRBV13 to TRBJ2-2, with TRBD2 as a possible D gene (6 bases). CDR3 DNA: TGTGCCAGTAGTCAGGGAGGAACCGGGGAGCTGTTTTTT. Protein product: CASSQGGTGELFF. Combining the CDR3 with reference TRBV13 and TRBJ2-2 gives the whole variable domain AAGVIQSPRHLIKEKRETATLKCYPIPRHDTVYWYQQGPGQDPQFLISFYEKMQSDKGSIPDRFSAQQFSDYHSELNMSSLELGDSALYFCASSQGGTGELFFGEGSRLTVL.